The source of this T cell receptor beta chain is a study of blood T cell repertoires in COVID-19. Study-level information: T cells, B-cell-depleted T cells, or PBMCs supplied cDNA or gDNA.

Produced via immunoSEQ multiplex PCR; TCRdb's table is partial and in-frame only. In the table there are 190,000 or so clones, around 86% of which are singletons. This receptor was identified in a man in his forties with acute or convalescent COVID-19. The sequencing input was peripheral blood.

DNA for the CDR3: TGTGCCAGCAGCGCCTCTCTTACAGGGGGTAGTGGCTACACCTTC. Residues: CASSASLTGGSGYTF. The J gene is TRBJ1-2, the V gene TRBV9, with 8 nucleotides matching TRBD1. CDR3 length: 15 amino acids. CDR1 is SGDLS and CDR2 is YYNGEE in the germline V gene. The junction had 11 bases not matched to a gene; V was cut back by 3 bases and J by 7 bases. The variable domain in full, with the rest retrieved from reference TRBV9 and TRBJ1-2, is DSGVTQTPKHLITATGQRVTLRCSPRSGDLSVYWYQQSLDQGLQFLIQYYNGEERAKGNILERFSAQQFPDLHSELNLSSLELGDSALYFCASSASLTGGSGYTFGSGTRLTVV.